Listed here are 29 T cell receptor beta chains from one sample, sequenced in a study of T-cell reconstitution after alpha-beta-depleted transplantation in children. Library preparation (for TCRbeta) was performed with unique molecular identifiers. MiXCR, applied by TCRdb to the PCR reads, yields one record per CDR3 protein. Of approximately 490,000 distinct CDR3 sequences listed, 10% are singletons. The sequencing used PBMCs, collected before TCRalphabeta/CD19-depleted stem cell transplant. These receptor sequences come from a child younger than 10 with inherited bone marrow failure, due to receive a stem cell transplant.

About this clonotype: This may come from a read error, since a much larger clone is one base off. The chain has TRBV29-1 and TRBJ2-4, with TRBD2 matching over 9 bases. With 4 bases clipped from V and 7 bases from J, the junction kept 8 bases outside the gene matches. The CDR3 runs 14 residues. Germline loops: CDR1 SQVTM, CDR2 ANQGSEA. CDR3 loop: CSVALSGRANIQYF. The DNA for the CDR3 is TGCAGCGTTGCCCTTAGCGGGAGAGCGAACATTCAGTACTTC.

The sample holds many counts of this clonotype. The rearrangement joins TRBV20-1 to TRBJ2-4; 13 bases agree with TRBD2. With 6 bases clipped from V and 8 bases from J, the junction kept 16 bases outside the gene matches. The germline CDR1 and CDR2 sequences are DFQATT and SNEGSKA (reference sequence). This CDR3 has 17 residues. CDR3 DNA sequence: TGCAGTGCCGAAAGGACTAGCGGGAGTTTGGGTAGAGACATTCAGTACTTC. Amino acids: CSAERTSGSLGRDIQYF.

The CDR3: CASSQDHHGPAGGPRETQYF. The CDR3 DNA follows: TGTGCCAGCAGCCAAGATCATCACGGGCCAGCGGGAGGGCCACGAGAGACCCAGTACTTC. The chain is built from TRBV4-2 and TRBJ2-5, with TRBD2 identical over 10 bases. CDR3 length: 20 residues. J lost 4 bases, V lost 0 bases, and 17 bases had no gene match. Germline CDR1 is LGHNA and CDR2 is YNFKEQ.

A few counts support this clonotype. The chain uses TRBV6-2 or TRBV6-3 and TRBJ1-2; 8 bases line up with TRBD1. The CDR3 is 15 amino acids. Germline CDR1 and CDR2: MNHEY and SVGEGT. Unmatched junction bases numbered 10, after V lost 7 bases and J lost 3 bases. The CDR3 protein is CASTPQRTGYYGYTF. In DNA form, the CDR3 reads TGTGCCAGCACGCCCCAGCGGACAGGGTACTATGGCTACACCTTC.

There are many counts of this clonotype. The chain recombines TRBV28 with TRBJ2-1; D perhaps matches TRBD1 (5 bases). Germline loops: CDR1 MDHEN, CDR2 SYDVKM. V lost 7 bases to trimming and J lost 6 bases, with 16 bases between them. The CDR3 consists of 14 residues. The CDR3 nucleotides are TGTGCCAGCAAACCTCAGGGAAGGGCCAATGAGCAGTTCTTC. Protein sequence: CASKPQGRANEQFF.

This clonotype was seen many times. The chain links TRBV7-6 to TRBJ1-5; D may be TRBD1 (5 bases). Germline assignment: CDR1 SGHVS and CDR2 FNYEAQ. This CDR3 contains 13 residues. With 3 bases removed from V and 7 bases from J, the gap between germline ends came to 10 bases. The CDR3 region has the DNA TGTGCCAGCAGCTTGGGGCGGGGACAGCCCCAGCATTTT. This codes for CASSLGRGQPQHF.

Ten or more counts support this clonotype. CDR3 nucleotides: TGTGCCAGCAGCTTAGCCCGGGTCTACACCTTC. Translating it yields CASSLARVYTF. The rearrangement links TRBV11-2 to TRBJ1-2; the D is unclear. This CDR3 comprises 11 residues. Trimming shortened V by 1 base and J by 10 bases, and 7 bases separated the two germline ends. Germline CDR1 is SGHAT and CDR2 is FQNNGV.

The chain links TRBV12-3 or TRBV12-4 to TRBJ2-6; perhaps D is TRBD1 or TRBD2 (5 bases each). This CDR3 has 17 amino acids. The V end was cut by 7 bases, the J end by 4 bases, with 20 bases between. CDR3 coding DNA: TGTGCCAGCACCCCCGGGACCTGGTTCTCCGGGGCCAACGTCCTGACTTTC. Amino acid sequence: CASTPGTWFSGANVLTF.

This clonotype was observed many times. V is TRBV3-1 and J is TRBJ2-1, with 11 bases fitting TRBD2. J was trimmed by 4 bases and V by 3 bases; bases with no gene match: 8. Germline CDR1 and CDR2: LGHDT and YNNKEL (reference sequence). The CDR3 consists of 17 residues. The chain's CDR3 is CASSHEGTSGLYNEQFF. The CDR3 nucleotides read TGTGCCAGCAGCCATGAAGGGACTAGCGGACTATACAATGAGCAGTTCTTC.

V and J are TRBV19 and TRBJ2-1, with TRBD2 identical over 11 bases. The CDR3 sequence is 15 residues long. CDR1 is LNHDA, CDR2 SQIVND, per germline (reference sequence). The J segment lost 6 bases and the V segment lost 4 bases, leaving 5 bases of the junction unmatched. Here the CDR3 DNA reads TGTGCCAGTAGTAGGACTAGCGGGCCCGTCAATGAGCAGTTCTTC. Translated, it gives CASSRTSGPVNEQFF. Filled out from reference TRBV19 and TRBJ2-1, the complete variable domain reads DGGITQSPKYLFRKEGQNVTLSCEQNLNHDAMYWYRQDPGQGLRLIYYSQIVNDFQKGDIAEGYSVSREKKESFPLTVTSAQKNPTAFYLCASSRTSGPVNEQFFGPGTRLTVL.

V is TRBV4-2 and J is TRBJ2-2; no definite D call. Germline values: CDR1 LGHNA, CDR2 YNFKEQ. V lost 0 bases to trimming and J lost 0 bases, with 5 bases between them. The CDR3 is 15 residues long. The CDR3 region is CASSQDRPNTGELFF. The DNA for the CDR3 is TGTGCCAGCAGCCAAGATAGACCGAACACCGGGGAGCTGTTTTTT.

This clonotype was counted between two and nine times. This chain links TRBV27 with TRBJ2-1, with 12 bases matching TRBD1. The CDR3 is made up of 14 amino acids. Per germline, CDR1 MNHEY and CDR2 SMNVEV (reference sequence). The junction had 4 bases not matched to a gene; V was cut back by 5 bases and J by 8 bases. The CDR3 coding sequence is TGTGCCAGCAGTGAAGGGACAGGGGGCCATGAGCAGTTCTTC. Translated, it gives CASSEGTGGHEQFF.

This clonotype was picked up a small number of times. The CDR3 DNA sequence: TGTGCCATCAGTGACGGGACAGGGGGCACAGATACGCAGTATTTT. Translation: CAISDGTGGTDTQYF. V gene TRBV10-3 combines with J gene TRBJ2-3, with 10 positions matching TRBD1. V lost 3 bases and J lost 1; bases outside the gene matches: 1. The CDR3 loop spans 15 amino acids. The V gene's germline CDR1 is ENHRY and CDR2 SYGVKD.

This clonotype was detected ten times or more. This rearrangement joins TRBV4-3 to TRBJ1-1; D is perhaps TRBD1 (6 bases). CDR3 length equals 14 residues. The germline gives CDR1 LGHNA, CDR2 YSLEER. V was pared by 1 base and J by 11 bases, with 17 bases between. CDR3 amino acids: CASSQVDGGERAFF. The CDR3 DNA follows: TGCGCCAGCAGCCAAGTCGATGGGGGCGAAAGGGCTTTCTTT.

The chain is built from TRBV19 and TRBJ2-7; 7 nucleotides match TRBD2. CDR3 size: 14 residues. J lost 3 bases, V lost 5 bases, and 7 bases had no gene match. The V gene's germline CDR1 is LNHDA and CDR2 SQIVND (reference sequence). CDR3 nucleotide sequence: TGTGCCAGTAGTGCGGGAGCTGTCAGCTACGAGCAGTACTTC. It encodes CASSAGAVSYEQYF.

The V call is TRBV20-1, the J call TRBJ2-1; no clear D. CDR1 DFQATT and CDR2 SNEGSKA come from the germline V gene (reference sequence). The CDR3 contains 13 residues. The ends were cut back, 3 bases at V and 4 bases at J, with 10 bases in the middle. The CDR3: CSASTRVYNEQFF. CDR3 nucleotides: TGCAGTGCTAGTACTCGGGTTTACAATGAGCAGTTCTTC.

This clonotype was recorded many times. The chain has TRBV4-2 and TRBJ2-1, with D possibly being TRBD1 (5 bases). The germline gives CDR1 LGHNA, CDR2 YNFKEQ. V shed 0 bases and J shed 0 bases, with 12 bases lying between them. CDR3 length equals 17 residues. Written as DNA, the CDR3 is TGTGCCAGCAGCCAAGATCAGGGCGATAGCTCCTACAATGAGCAGTTCTTC. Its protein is CASSQDQGDSSYNEQFF.

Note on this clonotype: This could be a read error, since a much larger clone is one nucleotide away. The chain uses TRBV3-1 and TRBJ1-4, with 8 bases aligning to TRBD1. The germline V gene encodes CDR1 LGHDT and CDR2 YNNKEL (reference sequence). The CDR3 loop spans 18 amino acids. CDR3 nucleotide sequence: TGTGCCCGCAGCCCCGACAGGGGAGAACCAACTGGGCAAGAAAAACTGTTTTTT. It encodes CARSPDRGEPTGQEKLFF.

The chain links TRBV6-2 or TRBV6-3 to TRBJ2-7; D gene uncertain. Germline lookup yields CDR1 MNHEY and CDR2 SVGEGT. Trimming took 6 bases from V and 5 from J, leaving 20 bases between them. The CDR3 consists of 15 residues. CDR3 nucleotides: TGTGCCAGCAGGCCAAGAGAGACACCTCACAACGAGCAGTACTTC. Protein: CASRPRETPHNEQYF.

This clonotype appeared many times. DNA for the CDR3: TGTGCCAGCAGCTCGGTGGGGGACACCAGGTACGAGCAGTACTTC. Amino acids: CASSSVGDTRYEQYF. This chain links TRBV3-1 with TRBJ2-7, with D possibly matching TRBD1 (6 bases). The CDR3 consists of 15 residues. Germline values: CDR1 LGHDT, CDR2 YNNKEL (reference sequence). V was shortened by 5 bases and J by 4 bases, with 18 bases between the two germline ends.

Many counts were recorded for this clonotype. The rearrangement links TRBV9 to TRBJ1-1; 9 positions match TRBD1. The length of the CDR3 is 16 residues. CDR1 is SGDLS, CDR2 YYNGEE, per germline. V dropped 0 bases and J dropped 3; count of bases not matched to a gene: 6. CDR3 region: CASSVAPQGADTEAFF. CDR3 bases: TGTGCCAGCAGCGTAGCTCCACAGGGGGCGGACACTGAAGCTTTCTTT.

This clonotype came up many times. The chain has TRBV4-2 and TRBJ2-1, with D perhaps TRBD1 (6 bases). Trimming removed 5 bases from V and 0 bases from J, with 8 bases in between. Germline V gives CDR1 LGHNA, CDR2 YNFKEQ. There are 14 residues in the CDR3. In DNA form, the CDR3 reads TGTGCCAGCAGCGGGGACACCTCCTACAATGAGCAGTTCTTC. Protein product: CASSGDTSYNEQFF.

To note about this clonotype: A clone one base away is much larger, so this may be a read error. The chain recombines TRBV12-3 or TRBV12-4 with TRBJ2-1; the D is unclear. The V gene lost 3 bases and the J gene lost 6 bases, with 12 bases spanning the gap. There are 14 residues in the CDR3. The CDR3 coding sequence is TGTGCCAGCAGTTTCCGCGAAACCTGCAATGAGCAGTTCTTC. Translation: CASSFRETCNEQFF.

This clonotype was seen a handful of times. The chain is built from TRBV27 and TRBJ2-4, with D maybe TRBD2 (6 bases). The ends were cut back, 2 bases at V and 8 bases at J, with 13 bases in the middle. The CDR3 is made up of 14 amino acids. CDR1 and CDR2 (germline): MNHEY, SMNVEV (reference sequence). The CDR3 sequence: CASSLGLAGHIQYF. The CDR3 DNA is TGTGCCAGCAGTTTAGGCCTCGCGGGACACATTCAGTACTTC.

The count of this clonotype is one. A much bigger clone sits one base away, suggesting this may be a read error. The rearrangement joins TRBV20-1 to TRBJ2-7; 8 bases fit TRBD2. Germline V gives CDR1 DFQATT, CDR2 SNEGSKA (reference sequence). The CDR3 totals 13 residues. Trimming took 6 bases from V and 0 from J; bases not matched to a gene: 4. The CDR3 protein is CSAYSGTSYEQYF. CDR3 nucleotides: TGCAGTGCCTATAGCGGGACCTCCTACGAGCAGTACTTC.

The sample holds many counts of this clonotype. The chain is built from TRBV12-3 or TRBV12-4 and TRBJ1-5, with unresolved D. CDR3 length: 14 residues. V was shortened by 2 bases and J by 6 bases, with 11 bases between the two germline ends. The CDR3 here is CASSLRGQAQPQHF. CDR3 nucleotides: TGTGCCAGCAGTTTACGGGGTCAGGCTCAGCCCCAGCATTTT.

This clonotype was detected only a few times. This chain's CDR3 is CATTGLAGHNEQFF. CDR3 nucleotides: TGTGCCACTACGGGACTAGCGGGCCACAATGAGCAGTTCTTC. This rearrangement joins TRBV6-1 to TRBJ2-1, with 12 bases identical to TRBD2. CDR1 MNHNS and CDR2 SASEGT come from the germline V gene. The CDR3 runs to 14 residues. J gave up 5 bases and V 10 bases, and 6 bases lay outside the gene matches.

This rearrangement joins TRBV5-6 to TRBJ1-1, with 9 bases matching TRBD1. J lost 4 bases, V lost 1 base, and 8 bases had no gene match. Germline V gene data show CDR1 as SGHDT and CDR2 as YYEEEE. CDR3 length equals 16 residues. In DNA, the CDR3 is TGTGCCAGCAGCTTGACACAGGGGGCTTATGGCACTGAAGCTTTCTTT. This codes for CASSLTQGAYGTEAFF.

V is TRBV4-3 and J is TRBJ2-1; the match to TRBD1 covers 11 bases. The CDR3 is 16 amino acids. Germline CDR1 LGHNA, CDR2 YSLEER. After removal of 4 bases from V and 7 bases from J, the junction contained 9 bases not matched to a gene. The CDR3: CASSPVGQGAGNEQFF. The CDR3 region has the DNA TGCGCCAGCAGCCCTGTCGGACAGGGGGCAGGAAATGAGCAGTTCTTC.